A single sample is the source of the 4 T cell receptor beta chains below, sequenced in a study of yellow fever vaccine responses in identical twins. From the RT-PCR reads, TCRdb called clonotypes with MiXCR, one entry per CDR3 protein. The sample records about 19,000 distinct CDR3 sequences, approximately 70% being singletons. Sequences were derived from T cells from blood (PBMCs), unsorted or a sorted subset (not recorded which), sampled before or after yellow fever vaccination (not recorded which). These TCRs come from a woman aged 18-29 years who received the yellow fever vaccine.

CDR3 residues: CASSLQLQPTDTQYF. For the CDR3, the DNA is TGTGCCAGCAGTTTACAACTACAACCCACAGATACGCAGTATTTT. The V call is TRBV12-3 or TRBV12-4, the J call TRBJ2-3; D is unresolved. V lost 2 bases to trimming and J lost 2 bases, with 11 bases between them. CDR3 length equals 15 residues.

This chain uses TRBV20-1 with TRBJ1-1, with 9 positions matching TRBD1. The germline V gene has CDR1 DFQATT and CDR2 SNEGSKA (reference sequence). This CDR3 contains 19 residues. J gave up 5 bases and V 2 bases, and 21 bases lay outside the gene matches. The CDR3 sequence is CSARNPLAGQGDLWTEAFF. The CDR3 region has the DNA TGCAGTGCTAGAAACCCACTTGCGGGACAGGGAGACTTATGGACTGAAGCTTTCTTT.

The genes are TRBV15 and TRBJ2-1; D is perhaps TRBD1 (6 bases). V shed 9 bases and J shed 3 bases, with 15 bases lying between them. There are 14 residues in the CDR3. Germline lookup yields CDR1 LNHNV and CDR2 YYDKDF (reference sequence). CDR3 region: CATAQGGYYNEQFF. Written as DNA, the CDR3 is TGTGCCACGGCACAGGGCGGGTACTACAATGAGCAGTTCTTC.

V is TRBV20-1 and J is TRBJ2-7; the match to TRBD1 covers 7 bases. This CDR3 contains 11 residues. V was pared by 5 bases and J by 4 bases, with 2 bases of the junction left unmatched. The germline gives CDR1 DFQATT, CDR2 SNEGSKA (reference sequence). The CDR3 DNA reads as TGCAGTGCTGGGACAGAATACGAGCAGTACGTC. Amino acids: CSAGTEYEQYV.